A selection of T cell receptor beta chains follows, all from one sample in a study of T cells in Graves' hyperthyroidism and ophthalmopathy. TCRdb ran MiXCR on the multiplex PCR reads and lists one entry per CDR3 protein. Among about 700,000 distinct CDR3 sequences listed, about 15% were seen once. Input material: blood. These TCRs come from a woman aged 18-29 years with Graves' hyperthyroidism. The conserved cysteine and the conserved F or W are not part of the CDR3 here.

v_call cdr3_aa
TRBV3-1 ASSPIFSNQPQH
TRBV27 ASSSWVGDYEQY
TRBV9 ASSVEITGELF
TRBV2 ASNGPRLSQY
TRBV28 ASSLIRDRSGNQPQH
TRBV27 ASSLSGGYYEQY
TRBV20-1 SADRGMNTEAF
TRBV2 ASSAAGGLHEQY
TRBV3-1 ASSQDKLAGGDEQY
TRBV29-1 SGLGGSNNEQF
TRBV29-1 SVDSVPEQF
TRBV11-2 ASSFAAGTGSYEQY
TRBV7-3 ASSLSLWRTNEKLF
TRBV20-1 SARDRDQPQH
TRBV4-1 ASSFLRTGKDTQY
TRBV6-1 ASSDPLGLAGYNEQF
TRBV27 ASSFVAPGGTHNEKLF
TRBV28 ASSRSLAAIQVTDTQY
TRBV19 ASSTYSVQADGELF
TRBV12-3/TRBV12-4 ASSPRTGPQH
TRBV30 AWSAGTGVREKLF
TRBV20-1 SAGEVRSTEAF
TRBV7-9 ASSRPPVNYEQY
TRBV30 AWSVSAETQY
TRBV6-1 ASESSAAGPQH
TRBV28 ASSLGGSPSNIQY
TRBV20-1 SAKGGGTGGSVNIQY
TRBV7-2 ASSLAGGPRRNIQY
TRBV27 ASSWGPKDAYNEQF
TRBV11-1 ASSFGGSPGNTIY
TRBV30 AWSVYRPQPQH
TRBV7-3 ASSLMSGSNEQF
TRBV6-1 ASTNPNTEAF